These 15 T cell receptor beta chains share one sample of origin, sequenced in a study of shared clonotypes between healthy human individuals. Libraries were prepared by immunoSEQ multiplex PCR; TCRdb keeps only in-frame clonotypes and omits some of them. In the table there are about 2,500,000 clones, approximately 90% of which are singletons. The specimen was naive CD4+ T cells sorted from blood. Subset meaning: CD45RA+ positively selected. The receptors stem from a man between 18 and 29 years old in good health.

The V gene is TRBV7-8, the J gene TRBJ2-5; D unclear. This CDR3 is 17 amino acids long. Deletions cut 0 bases from V and 5 bases from J, with 19 bases between. The germline CDR1 and CDR2 sequences are SGHVS and FQNEAQ. DNA of the CDR3: TGTGCCAGCAGCTTAGCTGCTCCCATTGAGGTCCCGGAGACCCAGTACTTC. Translating it yields CASSLAAPIEVPETQYF.

This clone is a singleton in its sample. The chain uses TRBV28 and TRBJ2-6; D unclear. Germline V gene data show CDR1 as MDHEN and CDR2 as SYDVKM. V lost 6 bases and J 3 bases, leaving 6 bases between the germline ends. The CDR3 is made up of 13 amino acids. The CDR3 DNA is TGTGCCAGCAGCCGAGGTGGGGCCAACGTCCTGACTTTC. It encodes CASSRGGANVLTF. Looking up the rest from reference TRBV28 and TRBJ2-6 gives the full variable domain: DVKVTQSSRYLVKRTGEKVFLECVQDMDHENMFWYRQDPGLGLRLIYFSYDVKMKEKGDIPEGYSVSREKKERFSLILESASTNQTSMYLCASSRGGANVLTFGAGSRLTVL.

The genes are TRBV5-1 and TRBJ2-7, with TRBD1 identical over 9 bases. The CDR3 loop spans 15 amino acids. Germline trimming cut 0 bases from V and 2 bases from J; bases unmatched to any gene: 3. CDR1 and CDR2 from the germline V gene are SGHRS and YFSETQ. The CDR3 nucleotides read TGCGCCAGCAGCTTGGGGGACAGGGCGACCTACGAGCAGTACTTC. Translating it yields CASSLGDRATYEQYF.

This chain links TRBV19 with TRBJ2-3; TRBD2 aligns across 8 bases. After removal of 6 bases from V and 1 base from J, the junction contained 6 bases not matched to a gene. Germline lookup yields CDR1 LNHDA and CDR2 SQIVND (reference sequence). This CDR3 has 15 amino acids. CDR3 residues: CASSQAGAGTDTQYF. The DNA of the CDR3 is TGTGCCAGTAGCCAAGCGGGGGCCGGCACAGATACGCAGTATTTT.

This clone was detected only once. This rearrangement joins TRBV30 to TRBJ2-5; TRBD2 might be the D (6 bases). Germline V gene lookup returns CDR1 GTSNPN and CDR2 SVGIG (reference sequence). V gave up 1 base and J gave up 0 bases, with 24 bases separating them. The CDR3 is made up of 19 amino acids. The CDR3 region has the DNA TGTGCCTGGAGTGACCCTCGTGGGGCTGACGGGGGATACCAAGAGACCCAGTACTTC. It yields the protein CAWSDPRGADGGYQETQYF.

Comments on this clone: The sample contains more than one DNA sequence encoding this CDR3. J is TRBJ2-7 and V is TRBV20-1; D is ambiguous. The V end was cut by 4 bases, the J end by 3 bases, with 7 bases between. Germline assignment: CDR1 DFQATT and CDR2 SNEGSKA (reference sequence). The CDR3 totals 11 residues. Here the CDR3 DNA reads TGCAGTGCTATGGTTAGCTACGAGCAGTACTTC. Amino acid sequence: CSAMVSYEQYF.

This rearrangement joins TRBV7-9 to TRBJ2-1; 9 nucleotides match TRBD2. The CDR3 extends over 18 amino acids. The V gene's germline CDR1 is SEHNR and CDR2 FQNEAQ (reference sequence). Trimming took 5 bases from V and 8 from J; bases not matched to a gene: 19. CDR3 sequence: CASSLRASGVLGLDEQFF. As DNA, the CDR3 is TGTGCCAGCAGCCTGAGGGCTAGCGGGGTTTTAGGGCTGGATGAGCAGTTCTTC.

Notes on this clone: The sample holds other DNA sequences that translate to the same CDR3. This chain uses TRBV5-1 with TRBJ1-1; weak D call: TRBD1 (6 bases). Germline V gives CDR1 SGHRS, CDR2 YFSETQ. The V and J ends lost 2 bases and 4 bases respectively, with 9 bases between them. CDR3 length: 13 amino acids. CDR3 amino acids: CASSFAGATEAFF. CDR3 nucleotides: TGCGCCAGCAGCTTTGCAGGGGCCACTGAAGCTTTCTTT.

The chain uses TRBV5-3 and TRBJ1-5; TRBD1 agrees at 9 bases. TRBV5-3 is assigned to the ORF class and has an uncertain function. Losses at the gene ends were 1 base for V and 7 bases for J; bases not matched to a gene: 6. The CDR3 extends over 15 amino acids. This CDR3 is CARSLRDRDGQPQHF. The CDR3 nucleotides are TGTGCCAGAAGCTTGCGGGACAGGGACGGACAGCCCCAGCATTTT.

This chain joins TRBV5-1 and TRBJ2-7; no clear D gene. Trimming stripped 2 bases from V and 0 bases from J, with 3 bases between. Germline CDR1 and CDR2: SGHRS and YFSETQ. The CDR3 totals 12 residues. DNA for the CDR3: TGCGCCAGCAGCTTCCTCTCCTACGAGCAGTACTTC. Translated: CASSFLSYEQYF.

Points on this clone: The same CDR3 can be traced to other DNA sequences in this sample. The gene calls are TRBV9 and TRBJ1-5; D not certain. CDR3 size: 13 residues. Germline V lookup: CDR1 SGDLS, CDR2 YYNGEE. V gave up 0 bases and J gave up 3 bases, with 4 bases separating them. The CDR3 here is CASSVGANQPQHF. CDR3 DNA: TGTGCCAGCAGCGTAGGTGCCAATCAGCCCCAGCATTTT.

The chain carries TRBV6-1 and TRBJ2-5; 8 bases map to TRBD1. Germline V gene sequence: CDR1 MNHNS, CDR2 SASEGT. Trimming removed 7 bases from V and 11 bases from J; junction bases left unmatched: 15. The CDR3 is 14 residues long. The CDR3 region is CASISPGQVEKQYF. The CDR3 DNA sequence: TGTGCCAGCATTTCCCCGGGACAGGTTGAAAAGCAGTACTTC.

V gene TRBV10-2 combines with J gene TRBJ2-1, with 8 bases lining up with TRBD2. CDR1 and CDR2 (germline): WSHSY, SAAADI. This CDR3 is built from 14 residues. V lost 5 bases and J lost 6; bases outside the gene matches: 6. The CDR3 DNA sequence: TGCGCCAGCAGTCACGGGAGGGCCGGCAATGAGCAGTTCTTC. It yields the protein CASSHGRAGNEQFF.

This clone was seen a few times. CDR3 in amino acids: CASSQDTGTYGYTF. CDR3 nucleotides: TGCGCCAGCAGCCAAGACACAGGAACCTATGGCTACACCTTC. The chain recombines TRBV4-3 with TRBJ1-2; a weak D match, TRBD1 (5 bases). Germline CDR1 reads LGHNA; CDR2 reads YSLEER. The V end lost 0 bases, the J end lost 4 bases, and 9 bases lay between the germline ends. This CDR3 spans 14 amino acids.

The rearrangement joins TRBV11-2 to TRBJ1-4; D is unresolved. Germline V gene lookup returns CDR1 SGHAT and CDR2 FQNNGV. V shed 5 bases and J shed 8 bases, with 9 bases lying between them. The length of the CDR3 is 12 residues. The CDR3 nucleotides are TGTGCCAGCAGCCGGGCGGGAGAAAAACTGTTTTTT. Residues: CASSRAGEKLFF.